This T cell receptor beta chain was identified during a study of T-cell memory formation after mild COVID-19. TCRdb fed the 5' RACE reads into MiXCR, producing one record per CDR3 protein. The table includes 180,000 or so distinct CDR3 sequences, roughly 10% detected once. CDR3 length: 16 amino acids. V gave up 5 bases and J gave up 0 bases; unmatched junction bases: 7. The germline gives CDR1 SGHTA, CDR2 FQGTGA. This chain uses TRBV7-3 with TRBJ2-3; the match to TRBD1 covers 8 bases. The TCR was taken from a man younger than 30 who had mild COVID-19 (a few samples of this study predate the infection). Cell type and time point are not known. The sample was PBMCs or a T cell subset sorted from them (not recorded which). DNA of the CDR3: TGTGCCAGCAGCATGACAGGGGCTAAGAGCACAGATACGCAGTATTTT. Encoded protein: CASSMTGAKSTDTQYF.